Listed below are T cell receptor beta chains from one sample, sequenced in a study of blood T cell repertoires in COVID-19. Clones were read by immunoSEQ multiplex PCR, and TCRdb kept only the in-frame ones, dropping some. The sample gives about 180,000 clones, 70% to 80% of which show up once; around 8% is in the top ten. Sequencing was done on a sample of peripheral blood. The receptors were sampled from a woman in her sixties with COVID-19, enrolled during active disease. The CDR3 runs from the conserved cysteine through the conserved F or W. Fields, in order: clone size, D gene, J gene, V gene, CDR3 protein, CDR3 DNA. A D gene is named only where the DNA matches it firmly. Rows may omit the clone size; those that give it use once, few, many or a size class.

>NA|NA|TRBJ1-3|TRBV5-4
CASSLERQGNTIYF
TGTGCCAGCAGCTTGGAGAGACAGGGAAACACCATATATTTT
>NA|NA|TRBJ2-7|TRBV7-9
CASSLRDGGIYEQYF
TGTGCCAGCAGCCTCCGGGACGGCGGGATCTACGAGCAGTACTTC
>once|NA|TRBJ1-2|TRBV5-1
CASSLAQGYYGYTF
TGCGCCAGCAGCTTGGCTCAGGGTTACTATGGCTACACCTTC
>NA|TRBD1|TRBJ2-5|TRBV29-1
CSVEDPQGFQETQYF
TGCAGCGTTGAAGATCCACAGGGGTTCCAAGAGACCCAGTACTTC
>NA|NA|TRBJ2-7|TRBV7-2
CASSLDSLPYEQYF
TGTGCCAGCAGCTTAGACAGCCTACCCTACGAGCAGTACTTC
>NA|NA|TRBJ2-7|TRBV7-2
CASSFLGDKTYEQYF
TGTGCCAGCAGCTTTCTAGGGGACAAAACCTACGAGCAGTACTTC
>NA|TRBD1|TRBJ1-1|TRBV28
CASSKTGVNTEAFF
TGTGCCAGCAGCAAGACAGGGGTGAACACTGAAGCTTTCTTT
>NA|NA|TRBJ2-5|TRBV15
CATSRAGGWETQYF
TGTGCCACCAGCAGAGCGGGGGGCTGGGAGACCCAGTACTTC
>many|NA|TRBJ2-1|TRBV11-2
CASSGPGNEQFF
TGTGCCAGCAGCGGACCGGGGAATGAGCAGTTCTTC
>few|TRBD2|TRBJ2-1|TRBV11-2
CASSSLAGGSNEQFF
TGTGCCAGCAGCTCCCTAGCGGGAGGATCAAATGAGCAGTTCTTC
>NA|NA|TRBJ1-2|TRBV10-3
CAISEQDYGYTF
TGTGCCATCAGTGAGCAGGACTATGGCTACACCTTC
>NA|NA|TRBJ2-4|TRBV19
CASSRQALAKNIQYF
TGTGCCAGTAGTAGACAAGCACTAGCCAAAAACATTCAGTACTTC
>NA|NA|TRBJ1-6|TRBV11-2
CASTPQTFNNSPLHF
TGTGCCAGCACCCCACAGACATTCAATAATTCACCCCTCCACTTT
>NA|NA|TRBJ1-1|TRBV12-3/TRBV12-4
CATTPGDSTEAFF
TGTGCCACCACCCCCGGGGATAGCACTGAAGCTTTCTTT
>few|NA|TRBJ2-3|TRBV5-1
CASSLTLGGADTQYF
TGCGCCAGCAGCTTGACCCTAGGGGGGGCAGATACGCAGTATTTT
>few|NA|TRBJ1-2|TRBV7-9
CASSSGMTTSPNYGYTF
TGTGCCAGCAGCTCCGGGATGACAACCTCCCCGAACTATGGCTACACCTTC
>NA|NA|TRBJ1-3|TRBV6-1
CASSDARGIGGNTIYF
TGTGCCAGCAGTGACGCTCGGGGAATAGGGGGAAACACCATATATTTT
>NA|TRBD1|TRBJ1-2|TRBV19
CASSIRGRGYGYTF
TGTGCCAGTAGTATAAGGGGGCGCGGCTATGGCTACACCTTC
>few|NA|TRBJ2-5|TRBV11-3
CASSLYTEETQYF
TGTGCCAGCAGCTTATACACGGAGGAGACCCAGTACTTC
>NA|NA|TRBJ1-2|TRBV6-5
CASWTVSGYTF
TGTGCCAGCTGGACAGTCTCTGGCTACACCTTC
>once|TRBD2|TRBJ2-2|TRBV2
CAREIEPGLAEMNTGELFF
TGTGCCAGGGAGATAGAACCGGGACTAGCGGAAATGAACACCGGGGAGCTGTTTTTT
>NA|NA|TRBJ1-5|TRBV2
CASSDGPAGQPQHF
TGTGCCAGCAGTGATGGCCCTGCGGGTCAGCCCCAGCATTTT
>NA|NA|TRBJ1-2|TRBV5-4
CASRDDETGTLDGYTF
TGTGCCAGCAGAGACGATGAAACAGGGACCCTAGATGGCTACACCTTC
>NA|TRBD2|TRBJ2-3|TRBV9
CASSALSGGGDTQYF
TGTGCCAGCAGCGCCCTCAGCGGGGGCGGAGATACGCAGTATTTT
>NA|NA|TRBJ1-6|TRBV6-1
CASSEVNSNSPLHF
TGTGCCAGCAGTGAGGTCAATAGTAATTCACCCCTCCACTTT
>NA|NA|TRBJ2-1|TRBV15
CATSREGGSYNEQFF
TGTGCCACCAGCAGAGAAGGTGGGAGTTACAATGAGCAGTTCTTC
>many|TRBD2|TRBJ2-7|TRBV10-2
CASISRTSGTYEQYF
TGCGCCAGCATCTCAAGGACTAGCGGAACCTACGAGCAGTACTTC
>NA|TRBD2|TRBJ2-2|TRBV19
CASSILAGETGELFF
TGTGCCAGTAGTATACTAGCGGGAGAAACCGGGGAGCTGTTTTTT
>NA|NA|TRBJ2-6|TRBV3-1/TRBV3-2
CASSQGGVAGANVLTF
TGTGCCAGCAGCCAAGGGGGGGTTGCTGGGGCCAACGTCCTGACTTTC
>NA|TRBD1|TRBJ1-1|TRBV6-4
CASRADREGPEAFF
TGTGCCAGCAGAGCCGACAGGGAAGGGCCTGAAGCTTTCTTT
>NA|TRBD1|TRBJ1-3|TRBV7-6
CASSLGTGEGNTIYF
TGTGCCAGCAGCTTAGGAACAGGGGAAGGAAACACCATATATTTT
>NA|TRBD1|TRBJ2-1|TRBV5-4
CASTGQGSYNEQFF
TGTGCCAGCACCGGACAGGGTTCCTACAATGAGCAGTTCTTC
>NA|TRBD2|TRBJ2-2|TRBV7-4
CASRIRGGPPNTGELFF
TGTGCCAGCAGAATACGCGGGGGGCCACCGAACACCGGGGAGCTGTTTTTT
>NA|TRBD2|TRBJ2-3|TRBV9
CASSVGGYGDTQYF
TGTGCCAGCAGCGTCGGGGGGTATGGAGATACGCAGTATTTT
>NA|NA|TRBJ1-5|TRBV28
CAIAGGGFQPQHF
TGTGCCATCGCCGGGGGAGGCTTTCAGCCCCAGCATTTT
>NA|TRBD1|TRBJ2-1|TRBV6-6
CASSYPIDRGHGEQFF
TGTGCCAGCAGTTACCCCATCGACAGGGGGCATGGTGAGCAGTTCTTC
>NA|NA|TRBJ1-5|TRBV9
CASSAASNQPQHF
TGTGCCAGCTCGGCGGCGAGCAATCAGCCCCAGCATTTT
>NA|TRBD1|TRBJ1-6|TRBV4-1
CASSHPTGWSYNSPLHF
TGCGCCAGCAGCCACCCGACAGGGTGGTCCTATAATTCACCCCTCCACTTT
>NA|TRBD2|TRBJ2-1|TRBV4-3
CASSQDFATGRGGEQFF
TGCGCCAGCAGCCAAGATTTTGCTACCGGGAGGGGGGGTGAGCAGTTCTTC
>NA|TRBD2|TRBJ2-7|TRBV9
CASSVESSGLYEQYF
TGTGCCAGCAGCGTAGAGTCTAGCGGTTTATACGAGCAGTACTTC
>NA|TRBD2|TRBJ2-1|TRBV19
CASSMGGLAGGTEQFF
TGTGCCAGTAGTATGGGGGGACTAGCGGGAGGGACCGAGCAGTTCTTC
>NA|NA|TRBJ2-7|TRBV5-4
CASSLAPTGNYEQYF
TGTGCCAGCAGCTTGGCCCCGACAGGAAACTACGAGCAGTACTTC
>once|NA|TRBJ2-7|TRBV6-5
CASSYSGHYSYEQYF
TGTGCCAGCAGTTACTCGGGACACTACTCCTACGAGCAGTACTTC
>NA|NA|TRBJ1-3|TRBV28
CASSLLQGHSGNTIYF
TGTGCCAGCAGTTTACTCCAGGGCCACTCTGGAAACACCATATATTTT
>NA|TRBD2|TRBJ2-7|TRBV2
CAGRTSGGSYEQYF
TGTGCCGGAAGGACTAGCGGGGGTTCCTACGAGCAGTACTTC
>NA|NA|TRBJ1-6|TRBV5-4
CASSLGSHNSPLHF
TGTGCCAGCAGCTTGGGCAGTCATAATTCACCCCTCCACTTT
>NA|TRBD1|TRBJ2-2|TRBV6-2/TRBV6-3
CASRYRGQTGELFF
TGTGCCAGCAGATACAGGGGACAAACCGGGGAGCTGTTTTTT
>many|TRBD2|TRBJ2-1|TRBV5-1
CASSLGLAEHNEQFF
TGCGCCAGCAGCTTGGGACTAGCAGAACACAATGAGCAGTTCTTC
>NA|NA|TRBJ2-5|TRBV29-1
CSAGPRTDRSGTQYF
TGCAGCGCGGGACCCCGAACTGATCGGTCGGGGACCCAGTACTTC
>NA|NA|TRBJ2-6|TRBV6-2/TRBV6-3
CASSLAPRGGANVLTF
TGTGCCAGCAGTTTAGCCCCCCGCGGTGGGGCCAACGTCCTGACTTTC
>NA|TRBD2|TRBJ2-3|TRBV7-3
CASSPQAGAGDTQYF
TGTGCCAGCAGCCCTCAAGCGGGAGCAGGGGATACGCAGTATTTT
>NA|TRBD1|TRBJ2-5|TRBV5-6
CASRATGGAETQYF
TGTGCCAGCAGAGCAACAGGGGGCGCGGAGACCCAGTACTTC
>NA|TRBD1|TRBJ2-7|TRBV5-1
CASSSAGGERRGNYEQYF
TGCGCCAGCAGCTCAGCAGGGGGCGAGAGACGAGGGAACTACGAGCAGTACTTC